The rows below give T cell receptor beta chains drawn from one sample of a study of cytomegalovirus exposure and HLA in healthy donors. Repertoires were generated with immunoSEQ multiplex PCR, while TCRdb's copy carries only in-frame clones and drops some. The sample carries 150,000 to 200,000 clones, around 82% recorded once. The sequencing input was PBMCs. These receptors were obtained from a man between 18 and 29 years old in good health and CMV-seronegative. Both conserved end residues are part of each CDR3. A D gene is named only where the DNA matches it firmly. Where a row states a size, it is once, few, many or the class of an expanded clone; other rows omit it.

d_gene | j_gene | abundance | v_gene | CDR3aa | CDR3nt
. | TRBJ2-5 | . | TRBV27 | CASSQGSGFGAQYF | TGTGCCAGCAGCCAGGGTAGCGGATTTGGGGCCCAATACTTC
. | TRBJ2-5 | . | TRBV9 | CTSSVGNQETQYF | TGTACCAGCAGCGTCGGGAACCAAGAGACCCAGTACTTC
. | TRBJ1-2 | . | TRBV6-5 | CASSESSKYGYTF | TGTGCCAGCAGTGAATCGTCTAAGTATGGCTACACCTTC
. | TRBJ1-2 | once | TRBV7-2 | CASSKEGWDYGYTF | TGTGCCAGCAGCAAGGAGGGGTGGGACTATGGCTACACCTTC
TRBD1 | TRBJ2-7 | . | TRBV5-1 | CASSTRQGRNEQYF | TGCGCCAGCAGCACCCGACAGGGGAGGAACGAGCAGTACTTC
TRBD2 | TRBJ2-3 | . | TRBV7-6 | CASSLSSRLAGGGDTQYF | TGTGCCAGCAGCTTAAGTTCCCGGCTAGCGGGGGGAGGAGATACGCAGTATTTT
. | TRBJ2-7 | . | TRBV1 | CTSSQSLAGNTYEQYF | TGCACCAGCAGCCAAAGCCTCGCGGGGAATACCTACGAGCAGTACTTC
TRBD2 | TRBJ2-6 | . | TRBV2 | CASSEEAGAGANVLTF | TGTGCCAGCAGTGAAGAAGCGGGGGCTGGGGCCAACGTCCTGACTTTC
. | TRBJ1-4 | . | TRBV7-8 | CASSTHRANNEKLFF | TGTGCCAGCAGCACCCACAGGGCCAATAATGAAAAACTGTTTTTT
TRBD1 | TRBJ2-3 | . | TRBV19 | CASSIVPGTGASGTQYF | TGTGCCAGTAGTATAGTCCCCGGGACAGGGGCCTCAGGTACGCAGTATTTT
. | TRBJ2-1 | few | TRBV7-2 | CASSPGGGHNNEQFF | TGTGCCAGCAGCCCCGGGGGTGGTCATAACAATGAGCAGTTCTTC
TRBD2 | TRBJ2-3 | . | TRBV9 | CASSATSGTDSSTDTQYF | TGTGCCAGCAGCGCGACTAGCGGGACGGACTCTAGCACAGATACGCAGTATTTT
TRBD2 | TRBJ2-7 | few | TRBV6-5 | CASRRASGSYEQYF | TGTGCCTCTCGGAGGGCTAGCGGCTCCTACGAGCAGTACTTC
TRBD2 | TRBJ2-3 | . | TRBV6-4 | CASSGEAGGHTDTQYF | TGTGCCAGCAGTGGTGAAGCGGGAGGACACACAGATACGCAGTATTTT
TRBD1 | TRBJ2-1 | few | TRBV9 | CASSVGTGQQFF | TGTGCCAGCAGCGTAGGGACAGGACAGCAGTTCTTC
TRBD2 | TRBJ2-5 | . | TRBV11-2 | CASSSLGLAGVETQYF | TGTGCCAGCAGCTCCCTTGGTCTAGCGGGAGTAGAGACCCAGTACTTC
TRBD2 | TRBJ2-3 | . | TRBV28 | CASSALLAGGLDTQYF | TGTGCCAGCAGTGCACTACTAGCGGGAGGTCTTGATACGCAGTATTTT
. | TRBJ1-5 | . | TRBV9 | CASSVASRVSNQPQHF | TGTGCCAGCAGCGTAGCATCGAGGGTTAGCAATCAGCCCCAGCATTTT
. | TRBJ2-7 | . | TRBV7-9 | CASSLRQSYEQYF | TGTGCCAGCAGCTTAAGACAGTCCTACGAGCAGTACTTC
TRBD1 | TRBJ2-7 | . | TRBV27 | CASSLTGGTNYEQYF | TGTGCCAGCAGTTTAACAGGGGGCACGAACTACGAGCAGTACTTC
. | TRBJ1-2 | . | TRBV27 | CASSLGRGDYGYTF | TGTGCCAGCAGTTTAGGTCGGGGGGATTATGGCTACACCTTC
. | TRBJ2-3 | . | TRBV2 | CASIVPSRSTDTQYF | TGTGCCAGCATAGTACCTAGCAGGTCCACAGATACGCAGTATTTT
. | TRBJ2-3 | once | TRBV19 | CASRTGDTQYF | TGTGCCAGTAGGACAGGAGATACGCAGTATTTT
. | TRBJ1-5 | . | TRBV21-1 | CASSRARDRGLDQPQHF | TGTGCCAGCAGCAGGGCCCGGGACAGGGGGTTGGATCAGCCCCAGCATTTT
TRBD1 | TRBJ1-2 | . | TRBV14 | CASSQAEGAIYGYTF | TGTGCCAGCAGCCAAGCGGAGGGGGCAATCTATGGCTACACCTTC
TRBD2 | TRBJ2-7 | . | TRBV6-6 | CASSYSLGARGDEQYF | TGTGCCAGCAGTTACTCTCTAGGGGCCCGGGGGGACGAGCAGTACTTC
. | TRBJ1-2 | . | TRBV28 | CASSPDRTWGYTF | TGTGCCAGCAGTCCAGACAGGACGTGGGGCTACACCTTC
TRBD2 | TRBJ2-3 | . | TRBV5-6 | CASSLVLAATDTQYF | TGTGCCAGCAGCTTGGTCCTAGCGGCCACAGATACGCAGTATTTT
TRBD2 | TRBJ2-1 | . | TRBV5-1 | CASMSTSVILAGNEQFF | TGCGCCAGCATGTCGACTAGCGTAATACTGGCTGGCAATGAGCAGTTCTTC
. | TRBJ1-1 | . | TRBV9 | CASSVEAGMNTEAFF | TGTGCCAGCAGCGTAGAGGCAGGCATGAACACTGAAGCTTTCTTT
TRBD1 | TRBJ2-7 | once | TRBV7-8 | CASSIPGTGSYEQYF | TGTGCCAGCAGCATTCCCGGGACAGGGAGCTACGAGCAGTACTTC
TRBD1 | TRBJ2-5 | once | TRBV27 | CASSLDRGMETQYF | TGTGCCAGCAGTTTAGACAGGGGGATGGAGACCCAGTACTTC
. | TRBJ1-4 | . | TRBV6-1 | CASSESDRGKLFF | TGTGCCAGCAGTGAATCGGACAGAGGAAAACTGTTTTTT
. | TRBJ1-5 | . | TRBV10-3 | CATGGDQPQHF | TGTGCTACTGGCGGGGACCAGCCCCAGCATTTT
. | TRBJ1-4 | . | TRBV2 | CASSVPRAGATNEKLFF | TGTGCCAGCAGTGTACCCCGGGCAGGGGCAACTAATGAAAAACTGTTTTTT
. | TRBJ2-7 | . | TRBV13 | CASSLGEGLNYEQYF | TGTGCCAGCAGCTTAGGGGAGGGCCTAAACTACGAGCAGTACTTC
TRBD2 | TRBJ2-1 | . | TRBV4-2 | CASSQEPGLAGDEQFF | TGTGCCAGCAGCCAAGAACCGGGACTAGCGGGAGATGAGCAGTTCTTC
. | TRBJ2-3 | . | TRBV10-2 | CASSNPPEGGDTQYF | TGCGCCAGCAGCAACCCCCCGGAAGGCGGTGATACGCAGTATTTT
. | TRBJ1-3 | . | TRBV9 | CASSGVGGSGNTIYF | TGTGCCAGCAGCGGGGTAGGAGGCTCTGGAAACACCATATATTTT
. | TRBJ1-1 | . | TRBV7-3 | CASSLTGGHTEAFF | TGTGCCAGCAGCTTAACGGGAGGCCACACTGAAGCTTTCTTT
. | TRBJ2-6 | once | TRBV5-1 | CASRGQLSGANVLTF | TGCGCCAGCAGGGGGCAGCTTTCTGGGGCCAACGTCCTGACTTTC
TRBD2 | TRBJ2-1 | . | TRBV4-2 | CASSQGSGGGEQFF | TGTGCCAGCAGCCAGGGTAGCGGGGGTGGTGAGCAGTTCTTC
. | TRBJ1-6 | . | TRBV27 | CASRPSSYNSPLHF | TGTGCCAGCAGACCCAGCTCCTATAATTCACCCCTCCACTTT
. | TRBJ1-1 | . | TRBV12-5 | CASGLDAGPRGTEAFF | TGTGCTAGTGGTTTGGATGCCGGGCCCCGCGGGACTGAAGCTTTCTTT
. | TRBJ1-2 | . | TRBV7-2 | CASSLIGQTSYGYTF | TGTGCCAGCAGCCTGATCGGACAGACAAGCTATGGCTACACCTTC